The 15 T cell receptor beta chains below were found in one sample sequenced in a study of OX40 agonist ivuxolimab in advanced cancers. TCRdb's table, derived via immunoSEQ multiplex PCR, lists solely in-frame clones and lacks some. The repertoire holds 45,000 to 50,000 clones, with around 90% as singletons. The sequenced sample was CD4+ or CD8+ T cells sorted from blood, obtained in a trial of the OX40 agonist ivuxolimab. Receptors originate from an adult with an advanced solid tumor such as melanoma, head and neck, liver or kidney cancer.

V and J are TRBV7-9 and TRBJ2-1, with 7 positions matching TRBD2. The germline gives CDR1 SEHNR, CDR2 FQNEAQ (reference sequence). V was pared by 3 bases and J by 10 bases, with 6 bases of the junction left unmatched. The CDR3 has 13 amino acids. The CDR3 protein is CASSLPTSDEQFF. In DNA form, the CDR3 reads TGTGCCAGCAGCTTGCCTACTAGCGACGAGCAGTTCTTC.

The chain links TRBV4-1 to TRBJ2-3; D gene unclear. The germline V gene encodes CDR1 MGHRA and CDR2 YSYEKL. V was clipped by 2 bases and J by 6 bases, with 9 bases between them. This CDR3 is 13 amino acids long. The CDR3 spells CASSQPGWDTQYF. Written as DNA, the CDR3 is TGCGCCAGCAGCCAACCCGGTTGGGATACGCAGTATTTT.

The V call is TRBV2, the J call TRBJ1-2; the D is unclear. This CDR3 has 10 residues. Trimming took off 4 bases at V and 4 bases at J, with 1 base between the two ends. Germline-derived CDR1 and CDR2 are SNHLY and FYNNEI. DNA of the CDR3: TGTGCCAGCAGTGTCTATGGCTACACCTTC. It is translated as CASSVYGYTF.

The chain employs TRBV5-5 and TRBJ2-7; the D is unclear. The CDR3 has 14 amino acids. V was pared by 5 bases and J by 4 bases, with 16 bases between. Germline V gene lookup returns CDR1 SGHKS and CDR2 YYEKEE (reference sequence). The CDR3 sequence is CASSQSEVEYEQYV. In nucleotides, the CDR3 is TGTGCCAGCAGTCAATCAGAGGTCGAGTACGAGCAGTACGTC.

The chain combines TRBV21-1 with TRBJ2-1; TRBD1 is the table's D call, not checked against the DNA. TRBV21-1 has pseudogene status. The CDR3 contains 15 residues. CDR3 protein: CASTLPGTRYNEQFF. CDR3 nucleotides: TGTGCCAGCACCTTACCCGGGACACGCTACAATGAGCAGTTCTTC.

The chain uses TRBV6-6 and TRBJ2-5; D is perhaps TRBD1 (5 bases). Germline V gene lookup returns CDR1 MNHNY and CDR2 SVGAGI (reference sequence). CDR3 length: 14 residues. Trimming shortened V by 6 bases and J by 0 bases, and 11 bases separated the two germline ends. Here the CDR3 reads CASSDRLYQETQYF. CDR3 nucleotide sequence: TGTGCCAGCAGCGACAGATTATACCAAGAGACCCAGTACTTC.

For the CDR3, the DNA is TGTGCCACCAGCAGAGTTCCACAGGGGGCTGGCTATGGCTACACCTTC. The encoded protein is CATSRVPQGAGYGYTF. The chain couples TRBV15 to TRBJ1-2; 9 nucleotides match TRBD1. Trimming took 1 base from V and 4 from J; bases not matched to a gene: 7. CDR3 length equals 16 residues. Germline V CDR1 and CDR2: LNHNV, YYDKDF (reference sequence). The full variable domain, in which reference TRBV15 and TRBJ1-2 provide the parts outside the CDR3, is DAMVIQNPRYQVTQFGKPVTLSCSQTLNHNVMYWYQQKSSQAPKLLFHYYDKDFNNEADTPDNFQSRRPNTSFCFLDIRSPGLGDTAMYLCATSRVPQGAGYGYTFGSGTRLTVV.

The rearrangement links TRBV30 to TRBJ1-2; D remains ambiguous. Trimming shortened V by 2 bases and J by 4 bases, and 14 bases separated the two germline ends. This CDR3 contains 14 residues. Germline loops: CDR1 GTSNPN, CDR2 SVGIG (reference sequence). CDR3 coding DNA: TGTGCCTGGAGTAGGGCCCCCCTCGGCTATGGCTACACCTTC. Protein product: CAWSRAPLGYGYTF.

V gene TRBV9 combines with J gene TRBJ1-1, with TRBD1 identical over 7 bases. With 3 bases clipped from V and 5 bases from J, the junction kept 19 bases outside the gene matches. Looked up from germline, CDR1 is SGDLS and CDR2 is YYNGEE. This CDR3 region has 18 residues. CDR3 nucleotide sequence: TGTGCCAGCAGCGGATTCGACAGGGTCCGCGCCCTGGAGACTGAAGCTTTCTTT. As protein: CASSGFDRVRALETEAFF.

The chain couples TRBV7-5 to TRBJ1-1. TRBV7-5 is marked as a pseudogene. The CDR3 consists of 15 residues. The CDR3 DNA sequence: TGTGTCAGAAGCTTAGTCGGGGGGCGAAACACTGAAGCTTTCTTT. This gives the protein CVRSLVGGRNTEAFF.

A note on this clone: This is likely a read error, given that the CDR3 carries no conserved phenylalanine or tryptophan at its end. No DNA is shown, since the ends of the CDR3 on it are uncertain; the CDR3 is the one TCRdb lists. The CDR3 sequence is CASSHTGIR. This chain joins TRBV18 and TRBJ2-7; TRBD1, the table's D call, was not compared with the DNA. The CDR3 length is 9 residues, termini included. The germline gives CDR1 KGHSH, CDR2 LQKENI.

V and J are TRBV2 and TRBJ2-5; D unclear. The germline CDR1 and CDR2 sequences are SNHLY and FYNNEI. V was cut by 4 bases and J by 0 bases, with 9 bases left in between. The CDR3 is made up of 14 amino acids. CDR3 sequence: CASSGTDHQETQYF. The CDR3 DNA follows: TGTGCCAGCAGTGGGACGGATCACCAAGAGACCCAGTACTTC.

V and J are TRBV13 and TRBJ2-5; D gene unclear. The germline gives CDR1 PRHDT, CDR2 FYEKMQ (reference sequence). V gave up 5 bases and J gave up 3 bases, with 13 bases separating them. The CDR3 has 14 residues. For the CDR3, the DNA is TGTGCCAGCAGCCCTCCCCAAGCCAAAGAGACCCAGTACTTC. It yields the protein CASSPPQAKETQYF.

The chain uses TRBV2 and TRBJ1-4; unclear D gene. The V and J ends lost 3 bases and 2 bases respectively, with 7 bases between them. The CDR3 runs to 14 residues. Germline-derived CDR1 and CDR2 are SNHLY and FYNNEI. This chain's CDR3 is CASSDLGTNEKLFF. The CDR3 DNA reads TGTGCCAGCAGTGATTTGGGGACTAATGAAAAACTGTTTTTT.

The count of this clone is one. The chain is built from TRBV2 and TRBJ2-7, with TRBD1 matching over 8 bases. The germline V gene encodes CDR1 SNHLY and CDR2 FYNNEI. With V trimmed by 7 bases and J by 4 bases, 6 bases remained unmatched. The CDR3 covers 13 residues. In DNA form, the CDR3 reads TGTGCCAGCACTACAGGGGGGCGGTACGAGCAGTACTTC. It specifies CASTTGGRYEQYF.